The 20 T cell receptor beta chains given below trace back to one sample, sequenced in a study of shared clonotypes between healthy human individuals (dated by TCRdb to the early 2020s). Library construction relied on the immunoSEQ multiplex PCR assay. TCRdb took this table from immuneACCESS and kept in-frame rearrangements with V and J called. Such tables lack part of the clones; where checked against another copy, unresolved V genes explain under half of the gap, and the rest is unexplained. This sample gives about 2.3 million clones in total; over 90% of them show up just once. Approximately 0.4% of the sample is in the top ten clones. The sequenced material came from naive CD4+ T cells from PBMCs. Per the publication, the cell subset or site label means: CD45RA+ positively selected. The source of these receptors is a young man in good health. Some clones in this sample may be carry-over from other donors' samples.

CDR3 residues: CASSAPETSGYSYEQYF. The CDR3 bases are TGTGCCAGCAGTGCGCCGGAGACTAGCGGTTACTCCTACGAGCAGTACTTC. The gene calls are TRBV2 and TRBJ2-7; TRBD2 aligns across 9 bases. CDR1 is SNHLY, CDR2 FYNNEI, per germline. J gave up 0 bases and V 4 bases, and 10 bases lay outside the gene matches. The CDR3 has 17 residues.

This chain uses TRBV30 with TRBJ1-5, with 7 bases matching TRBD1. This CDR3 is 14 amino acids long. The V gene's germline CDR1 is GTSNPN and CDR2 SVGIG (reference sequence). The junction had 5 bases not matched to a gene; V was cut back by 0 bases and J by 6 bases. The CDR3 DNA reads as TGTGCCTGGAGTGTACAGGGGTGGAGTCAGCCCCAGCATTTT. Translation: CAWSVQGWSQPQHF.

The J gene is TRBJ2-3, the V gene TRBV6-5, with a weak D call TRBD2 (5 bases). Per the germline V gene, CDR1 is MNHEY and CDR2 is SVGAGI. Trimming removed 7 bases from V and 4 bases from J, with 9 bases in between. CDR3 size: 12 residues. The DNA for the CDR3 is TGTGCCAGCACCGGGGTGTCAGATACGCAGTATTTT. This sequence encodes CASTGVSDTQYF.

The chain links TRBV14 to TRBJ1-5, with 7 nucleotides matching TRBD1. J was trimmed by 7 bases and V by 5 bases; bases with no gene match: 5. CDR3 length equals 13 residues. Germline lookup yields CDR1 SGHDN and CDR2 FVKESK. CDR3: CASSEGAGQPQHF. The CDR3 DNA sequence: TGTGCCAGCAGCGAGGGGGCTGGGCAGCCCCAGCATTTT.

The genes are TRBV28 and TRBJ1-2, with a possible D match to TRBD1 (6 bases). The CDR3 consists of 13 residues. CDR1 MDHEN and CDR2 SYDVKM come from the germline V gene. With 1 base removed from V and 7 bases from J, the gap between germline ends came to 10 bases. The CDR3 region is CASSLLGASGYTF. The CDR3 region has the DNA TGTGCCAGCAGTTTATTGGGGGCCAGTGGCTACACCTTC.

V is TRBV7-7 and J is TRBJ2-3; tentatively, D is TRBD1 (5 bases). The length of the CDR3 is 17 residues. V was pared by 5 bases and J by 6 bases, with 24 bases between. Germline values: CDR1 SSHAT, CDR2 FNYEAQ (reference sequence). DNA for the CDR3: TGTGCCAGCAGCCCGAGTTGGTACAGGACCGGGCAGGATACGCAGTATTTT. This gives the protein CASSPSWYRTGQDTQYF.

Note on this clone: Other DNA sequences in this specimen translate into the identical CDR3. The J gene is TRBJ2-1, the V gene TRBV7-2, with TRBD2 identical over 7 bases. In germline, CDR1 is SGHTA, CDR2 FQGNSA. The CDR3 runs to 15 residues. V gave up 5 bases and J gave up 0 bases; unmatched junction bases: 4. The CDR3 loop is CASSPLAGSYNEQFF. The CDR3 DNA reads as TGTGCCAGCAGCCCCTTAGCGGGCTCCTACAATGAGCAGTTCTTC.

This sequence joins TRBV4-2 and TRBJ2-3; D assignment may be TRBD1 or TRBD2 (5 bases each). CDR3 length: 13 amino acids. Germline loops: CDR1 LGHNA, CDR2 YNFKEQ. Trimming took 1 base from V and 12 from J, leaving 14 bases between them. The CDR3 spells CASSQVGDGSQYF. The CDR3 DNA is TGTGCCAGCAGCCAAGTAGGGGACGGCTCCCAGTATTTT.

The CDR3, as DNA: TGTGCCAGCAGTAAAGAGTCCGGGGTGGGGAGCAATCAGCCCCAGCATTTT. As protein: CASSKESGVGSNQPQHF. V and J are TRBV5-5 and TRBJ1-5, with unresolved D. The CDR3 contains 17 residues. Germline assignment: CDR1 SGHKS and CDR2 YYEKEE (reference sequence). V gave up 5 bases and J gave up 1 base, with 19 bases separating them.

This chain uses TRBV6-6 with TRBJ2-5; 7 nucleotides match TRBD1. There are 13 residues in the CDR3. Germline V gives CDR1 MNHNY, CDR2 SVGAGI (reference sequence). Trimming took 6 bases from V and 5 from J; bases not matched to a gene: 6. For the CDR3, the DNA is TGTGCCAGCAGATCTACAGGGGTGGAGACCCAGTACTTC. Encoded protein: CASRSTGVETQYF.

The CDR3 region has the DNA TGTGCCAGCAGCCAAGACGGACGGTTTGGGGAGACCCAGTACTTC. This sequence encodes CASSQDGRFGETQYF. The rearrangement joins TRBV14 to TRBJ2-5; D uncertain. The CDR3 sequence is 15 residues long. V was clipped by 0 bases and J by 5 bases, with 13 bases between them. From germline, CDR1 is SGHDN and CDR2 FVKESK.

V usage is TRBV7-2 and J usage is TRBJ2-1; 12 nucleotides match TRBD2. With V trimmed by 5 bases and J by 4 bases, 3 bases remained unmatched. This CDR3 region has 15 residues. Germline V gene lookup returns CDR1 SGHTA and CDR2 FQGNSA. For the CDR3, the DNA is TGTGCCAGCAGCCGACTAGCGGGAGAATACAATGAGCAGTTCTTC. This sequence encodes CASSRLAGEYNEQFF.

The chain employs TRBV9 and TRBJ2-1, with 11 positions matching TRBD2. The CDR3 length is 16 residues. The germline gives CDR1 SGDLS, CDR2 YYNGEE. V was clipped by 0 bases and J by 6 bases; unmatched bases: 5. The CDR3 DNA is TGTGCCAGCAGCGTAGCTACTAGCGGGAGTTTCAATGAGCAGTTCTTC. Protein product: CASSVATSGSFNEQFF.

This rearrangement joins TRBV11-2 to TRBJ2-3; TRBD2 matches at 9 bases. The CDR3 has 17 amino acids. Germline V gene lookup returns CDR1 SGHAT and CDR2 FQNNGV. The trim removed 3 bases at V and 5 bases at J, leaving 12 bases unmatched. In DNA form, the CDR3 reads TGTGCCAGCAGCTTCCAACCGGGGGCGGGAGGGGGAGATACGCAGTATTTT. Its translation: CASSFQPGAGGGDTQYF.

For this clone: This same CDR3 is encoded by further DNA sequences in the sample. This sequence joins TRBV5-1 and TRBJ2-7; D remains ambiguous. Between the trimmed V and J ends, which lost 4 bases and 3 bases, there was a span of 5 bases. CDR1 is SGHRS and CDR2 is YFSETQ in the germline V gene. This CDR3 region has 11 residues. CDR3: CASSTGYEQYF. Written as DNA, the CDR3 is TGCGCCAGCAGCACCGGCTACGAGCAGTACTTC.

In the case of this clone: The same CDR3 is also encoded by other DNA sequences in this sample. The chain joins TRBV7-2 to TRBJ2-7, with TRBD1 identical over 9 bases. V lost 6 bases, J lost 3 bases, and 6 bases stayed unmatched. Per the germline V gene, CDR1 is SGHTA and CDR2 is FQGNSA. The CDR3 runs 14 residues. The CDR3 here is CASSPQGASYEQYF. The CDR3 nucleotides are TGTGCCAGCAGTCCACAGGGGGCGAGCTACGAGCAGTACTTC.

V is TRBV10-3 and J is TRBJ2-3; D unresolved. Germline CDR1 reads ENHRY; CDR2 reads SYGVKD. V shed 2 bases and J shed 1 base, with 10 bases lying between them. The CDR3 spans 15 residues. The CDR3 loop is CAISERVEGTDTQYF. The CDR3 DNA sequence: TGTGCCATCAGTGAGAGGGTTGAAGGCACAGATACGCAGTATTTT.

The chain recombines TRBV7-3 with TRBJ2-5; D perhaps matches TRBD2 (6 bases). V lost 1 base to trimming and J lost 4 bases, with 10 bases between them. CDR1 is SGHTA, CDR2 FQGTGA, per germline. The CDR3 totals 14 residues. CDR3 loop: CASSLSAGGETQYF. The CDR3 DNA sequence: TGTGCCAGCAGCTTAAGTGCCGGGGGAGAGACCCAGTACTTC.

The chain recombines TRBV6-1 with TRBJ2-7; D gene uncertain. The CDR3 is made up of 13 amino acids. Germline V CDR1 and CDR2: MNHNS, SASEGT. The germline V and J ends were trimmed by 4 bases and 1 base, with 8 bases remaining between them. The CDR3 region is CASSVAESYEQYF. CDR3 DNA sequence: TGTGCCAGCAGTGTTGCAGAGTCCTACGAGCAGTACTTC.

The chain recombines TRBV5-1 with TRBJ2-3, with D perhaps matching TRBD2 (5 bases). Per germline, CDR1 SGHRS and CDR2 YFSETQ. V was trimmed by 7 bases and J by 1 base, leaving 13 bases between them. This CDR3 spans 14 amino acids. The DNA of the CDR3 is TGCGCCAGCCGTCCGGAGGCTCGCACAGATACGCAGTATTTT. It codes for CASRPEARTDTQYF.